These 12 T cell receptor beta chains share one sample of origin, sequenced in a study of CXCR3-negative and CXCR3-positive naive CD8 T cells. The authors prepared UMI-labeled TRB cDNA libraries by 5' RACE. TCRdb derives one entry per CDR3 protein from the 5' RACE reads, leaving out DNA. Its table records about 130,000 distinct CDR3 sequences. No cognate antigen is known for these TCRs. Study observations and caveats: The TRB CDR3s that CXCR3-positive naive cells carried were more hydrophobic than those of CXCR3-negative naive cells.

The sequenced sample consisted of naive CXCR3+ CD8+ T cells from blood. Subset indicated: CD45RO-CCR7+CD27+CD95- naive CD8+ T cells expressing CXCR3 (TNR3+). These receptors all stem from a human donor in good health. Some clones in this sample may be carry-over from other donors' samples.

The chain employs TRBV29-1 and TRBJ2-3; TCRdb's D call of TRBD2 is untestable without DNA. From germline, CDR1 is SQVTM and CDR2 ANQGSEA. This CDR3 has 17 amino acids. This CDR3 reads CSAASGRAGPNTDTQYF.

The V call is TRBV29-1, the J call TRBJ1-2. Germline V lookup: CDR1 SQVTM, CDR2 ANQGSEA. This CDR3 contains 13 residues. The CDR3 loop reads CSVPVGAGYGYTF.

The chain is built from TRBV19 and TRBJ2-1. The CDR3 loop spans 17 amino acids. CDR1 LNHDA and CDR2 SQIVND come from the germline V gene (reference sequence). The CDR3 sequence is CASSIELDSLAYNEQFF. Variable domain in full (rest from reference TRBV19 and TRBJ2-1): DGGITQSPKYLFRKEGQNVTLSCEQNLNHDAMYWYRQDPGQGLRLIYYSQIVNDFQKGDIAEGYSVSREKKESFPLTVTSAQKNPTAFYLCASSIELDSLAYNEQFFGPGTRLTVL.

The chain recombines TRBV7-9 with TRBJ2-7; TCRdb's D gene call, TRBD1, goes unchecked for lack of DNA. The V gene's germline CDR1 is SEHNR and CDR2 FQNEAQ (reference sequence). The CDR3 length is 14 residues. CDR3 protein: CASTDDRVTYEQYF.

The chain joins TRBV12-3 or TRBV12-4 to TRBJ1-2. CDR3 length: 12 amino acids. The CDR3 loop is CASSPSFEGYTF.

The rearrangement joins TRBV15 to TRBJ2-6. Germline assignment: CDR1 LNHNV and CDR2 YYDKDF (reference sequence). The CDR3 loop spans 15 amino acids. This chain's CDR3 is CATSSTPSGANVLTF.

The chain couples TRBV7-3 to TRBJ2-1; TCRdb names TRBD2, which stays unverified in the absence of DNA. Per the germline V gene, CDR1 is SGHTA and CDR2 is FQGTGA. The CDR3 spans 14 residues. CDR3 protein: CASSPGTSADEQFF.

The J gene is TRBJ2-7, the V gene TRBV19; TCRdb's assignment of TRBD2 cannot be checked, as there is no DNA. Germline loops: CDR1 LNHDA, CDR2 SQIVND (reference sequence). This CDR3 has 13 residues. CDR3 protein: CASSGLAYYEQYF. Together with reference TRBV19 and TRBJ2-7, the CDR3 gives the full variable domain: DGGITQSPKYLFRKEGQNVTLSCEQNLNHDAMYWYRQDPGQGLRLIYYSQIVNDFQKGDIAEGYSVSREKKESFPLTVTSAQKNPTAFYLCASSGLAYYEQYFGPGTRLTVT.

The CDR3: CSVEEQGIHITDTQYF. The gene calls are TRBV29-1 and TRBJ2-3; the D call of TRBD1 rests on TCRdb alone, since no DNA is present to check it. CDR3 length equals 16 residues. CDR1 and CDR2 (germline): SQVTM, ANQGSEA.

This rearrangement joins TRBV25-1 to TRBJ1-4; the D call of TRBD1 rests on TCRdb alone, since no DNA is present to check it. CDR3 size: 14 residues. The germline CDR1 and CDR2 sequences are MGHDK and SYGVNS. The CDR3 region is CASSVRGPNEKLFF.

The rearrangement joins TRBV4-1 to TRBJ2-1. The length of the CDR3 is 16 residues. Looked up from germline, CDR1 is MGHRA and CDR2 is YSYEKL. The CDR3: CASSQDVLNPYNEQFF.

This chain uses TRBV5-1 with TRBJ1-1. Germline CDR1 reads SGHRS; CDR2 reads YFSETQ. This CDR3 comprises 15 residues. The chain's CDR3 is CASSLSEGLPFGAFF.